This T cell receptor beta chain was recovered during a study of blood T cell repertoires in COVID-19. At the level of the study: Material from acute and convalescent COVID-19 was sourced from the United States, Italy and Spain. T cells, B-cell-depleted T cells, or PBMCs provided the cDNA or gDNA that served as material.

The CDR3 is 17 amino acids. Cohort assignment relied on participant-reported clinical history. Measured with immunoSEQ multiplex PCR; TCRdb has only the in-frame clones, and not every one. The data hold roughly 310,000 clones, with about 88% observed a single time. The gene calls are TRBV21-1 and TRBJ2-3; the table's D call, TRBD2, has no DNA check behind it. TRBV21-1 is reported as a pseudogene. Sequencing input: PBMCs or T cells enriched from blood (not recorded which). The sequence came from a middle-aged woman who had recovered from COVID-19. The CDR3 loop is CASSKEMNTYSTDTQYF. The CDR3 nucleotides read TGTGCCAGCAGCAAAGAAATGAATACCTACTCCACAGATACGCAGTATTTT.